This T cell receptor beta chain was obtained from a study of low-dose radiotherapy and immunotherapy resistance in tumors. Study as a whole: Intravenous administration to patients comprised nivolumab at 240 mg every two weeks and ipilimumab at 1 mg/kg every six weeks. Every two weeks, one day ahead of radiation and immunotherapy, cyclophosphamide 200 mg/m2 was given (intravenously).

TRAV and TRBV primers primed cDNA for both TCRalpha and TCRbeta. TCRs underwent 20 PCR cycles of amplification with a constant-region primer and V-primer adapter. TCRdb processed the reads anew with MiXCR; each CDR3 protein has one entry. The table records around 60,000 distinct CDR3 sequences, 23% of them present only once. This clonotype has a count of ten or more. Time point indicated: after trial treatment. Treatment in this sample: LDRT plus nivolumab, ipilimumab, low-dose cyclophosphamide and aspirin (RACIN trial). Donors were treated with nivolumab, ipilimumab, aspirin, and low-dose cyclophosphamide and radiotherapy. Those eligible were patients bearing advanced solid tumors lacking tumor-infiltrating lymphocytes. The CDR3 length is 15 residues. Trimming removed 0 bases at V and 5 bases at J, with 16 bases between. Germline loops: CDR1 DFQATT, CDR2 SNEGSKA (reference sequence).

The sequencing here drew on PBMCs, taken after low-dose radiotherapy plus immunotherapy. This TCR came from a male donor with prostate cancer. This chain joins TRBV20-1 and TRBJ2-5; D not resolved. The CDR3 DNA follows: TGCAGTGCTAGAGATCGATTTACCAGTCCGGAGACCCAGTACTTC. Translating gives CSARDRFTSPETQYF.